Below, 29 T cell receptor beta chains from the same sample are listed, as sequenced in a study of OX40 agonist ivuxolimab in advanced cancers. The library relied on the immunoSEQ multiplex PCR assay. Held by TCRdb, this immuneACCESS table contains in-frame sequences only and omits some clones. Under half of the omission traces to an unresolved V gene where checked; the cause of the rest is unknown. Within this sample are nearly 45,000 clones, with roughly 80% of them counted one time only. The ten largest clones capture around 4.2% of the sample. The specimen was CD4+ or CD8+ T cells sorted from blood, collected in a trial of the OX40 agonist ivuxolimab. The receptors were sampled from an adult with an advanced solid tumor such as melanoma, head and neck, liver or kidney cancer.

The V and J genes are TRBV5-1 and TRBJ1-1, with a weak D call TRBD1 (6 bases). The germline CDR1 and CDR2 sequences are SGHRS and YFSETQ. The length of the CDR3 is 16 residues. V was trimmed by 2 bases and J by 1 base, leaving 15 bases between them. This CDR3 reads CASSLAVGGANTEAFF. CDR3 coding DNA: TGCGCCAGCAGCTTAGCCGTTGGGGGGGCGAACACTGAAGCTTTCTTT. Together with reference TRBV5-1 and TRBJ1-1, the CDR3 gives the full variable domain: KAGVTQTPRYLIKTRGQQVTLSCSPISGHRSVSWYQQTPGQGLQFLFEYFSETQRNKGNFPGRFSGRQFSNSRSEMNVSTLELGDSALYLCASSLAVGGANTEAFFGQGTRLTVV.

The chain combines TRBV2 with TRBJ1-1, with 8 bases fitting TRBD1. Trimming removed 6 bases from V and 0 bases from J; junction bases left unmatched: 15. Germline loops: CDR1 SNHLY, CDR2 FYNNEI. The CDR3 is 18 amino acids. DNA of the CDR3: TGTGCCAGCAGCAAAACAGCCAACCCAGGGGGCCTGAACACTGAAGCTTTCTTT. Its protein is CASSKTANPGGLNTEAFF.

CDR3 bases: TGCGCCAGCAGCTTTAGGCGGGCGGGTGAAAAACTGTTTTTT. This encodes CASSFRRAGEKLFF. This chain links TRBV5-1 with TRBJ1-4; D remains unclear. This CDR3 comprises 14 residues. Germline V gene sequence: CDR1 SGHRS, CDR2 YFSETQ. V gave up 2 bases and J gave up 7 bases, with 12 bases separating them.

The table lists this clone with a count of one. V gene TRBV6-6 combines with J gene TRBJ1-5, with a weak D call TRBD1 (6 bases). Germline loops: CDR1 MNHNY, CDR2 SVGAGI (reference sequence). This CDR3 has 13 residues. Trimming removed 6 bases at V and 7 bases at J, with 13 bases between. The CDR3 sequence: CASRRDIKQPQHF. In DNA, the CDR3 is TGTGCCAGCAGGAGGGACATCAAACAGCCCCAGCATTTT.

The chain links TRBV21-1 to TRBJ2-2; the tabulated D call, TRBD2, remains unverified against the DNA. TRBV21-1 is a pseudogene. The CDR3 is 19 residues long. The CDR3 loop is CASSKEGLAGGRDTGELFF. In DNA form, the CDR3 reads TGTGCCAGCAGCAAAGAGGGGCTAGCGGGAGGGAGGGACACCGGGGAGCTGTTTTTT.

This clone was detected a few times. V gene TRBV5-1 combines with J gene TRBJ2-6; D perhaps matches TRBD2 (7 bases). V was trimmed by 0 bases and J by 2 bases, leaving 9 bases between them. The CDR3 is 16 residues long. Germline assignment: CDR1 SGHRS and CDR2 YFSETQ. CDR3 in DNA: TGCGCCAGCAGCTTGGCGGGGGGCGCTGGGGCCAACGTCCTGACTTTC. This codes for CASSLAGGAGANVLTF.

This chain links TRBV5-6 with TRBJ2-2; no reliable D call. CDR3 length equals 15 residues. Trimming took 4 bases from V and 1 from J, leaving 11 bases between them. Per germline, CDR1 SGHDT and CDR2 YYEEEE. CDR3 amino acids: CASSPGRLNTGELFF. The CDR3 bases are TGTGCCAGCAGCCCCGGACGCTTGAACACCGGGGAGCTGTTTTTT.

This clone was recorded once. J is TRBJ2-1 and V is TRBV5-1, with D possibly TRBD2 on 6 matching bases. The CDR3 runs to 15 residues. Trimming took 0 bases from V and 1 from J, leaving 8 bases between them. CDR1 and CDR2 (germline): SGHRS, YFSETQ. This chain's CDR3 is CASSLVRESYNEQFF. The DNA of the CDR3 is TGCGCCAGCAGCTTGGTCCGGGAGTCCTACAATGAGCAGTTCTTC.

V usage is TRBV9 and J usage is TRBJ2-1; 12 positions match TRBD2. The CDR3 is 17 residues long. V dropped 0 bases and J dropped 6; count of bases not matched to a gene: 7. Per the germline V gene, CDR1 is SGDLS and CDR2 is YYNGEE. CDR3 sequence reads: CASSVALAGGPGNEQFF. The DNA for the CDR3 is TGTGCCAGCAGCGTAGCCCTAGCGGGGGGGCCGGGCAATGAGCAGTTCTTC.

The J gene is TRBJ1-5, the V gene TRBV7-2; 7 positions match TRBD1. Germline V gene sequence: CDR1 SGHTA, CDR2 FQGNSA. The CDR3 has 13 amino acids. V lost 3 bases to trimming and J lost 6 bases; unmatched junction nucleotides: 2. The CDR3 bases are TGTGCCAGCAGCTTGACAGGGAGTCAGCCCCAGCATTTT. It codes for CASSLTGSQPQHF.

This clone turned up a few times. The chain couples TRBV10-2 to TRBJ1-2, with D maybe TRBD1 (6 bases). The ends were cut back, 4 bases at V and 6 bases at J, with 12 bases in the middle. CDR3 size: 13 residues. From germline, CDR1 is WSHSY and CDR2 SAAADI. The CDR3 reads CASSVRGGDGYTF. The CDR3 region has the DNA TGCGCCAGCAGTGTTAGAGGGGGGGATGGCTACACCTTC.

The chain links TRBV6-6 to TRBJ1-2; perhaps TRBD1 as D (6 bases). The germline V gene encodes CDR1 MNHNY and CDR2 SVGAGI (reference sequence). The CDR3 extends over 14 amino acids. The germline V and J ends were trimmed by 5 bases and 2 bases, with 12 bases remaining between them. This CDR3 is CASSGRDKNYGYTF. CDR3 in DNA: TGTGCCAGCAGTGGCCGGGACAAGAACTATGGCTACACCTTC.

The chain has TRBV27 and TRBJ2-7; D is unclear. Germline V gene sequence: CDR1 MNHEY, CDR2 SMNVEV (reference sequence). The CDR3 loop spans 13 amino acids. V lost 3 bases and J 8 bases, leaving 14 bases between the germline ends. The CDR3 region has the DNA TGTGCCAGCAGTTTGCGGCCTCCTCCCCAGCAGTACTTC. This translates into CASSLRPPPQQYF.

This clone was observed a few times. This chain uses TRBV7-9 with TRBJ1-1, with no clear D. Germline V gene lookup returns CDR1 SEHNR and CDR2 FQNEAQ (reference sequence). This CDR3 has 13 residues. With 5 bases removed from V and 0 bases from J, the gap between germline ends came to 7 bases. The CDR3 reads CASSEGMNTEAFF. Here the CDR3 DNA reads TGTGCCAGCAGCGAAGGGATGAACACTGAAGCTTTCTTT. Looking up the rest from reference TRBV7-9 and TRBJ1-1 gives the full variable domain: DTGVSQNPRHKITKRGQNVTFRCDPISEHNRLYWYRQTLGQGPEFLTYFQNEAQLEKSRLLSDRFSAERPKGSFSTLEIQRTEQGDSAMYLCASSEGMNTEAFFGQGTRLTVV.

This clone was detected only once. This chain joins TRBV7-9 and TRBJ1-4, with no clear D. V was pared by 2 bases and J by 6 bases, with 7 bases between. The CDR3 length is 13 residues. Germline CDR1 is SEHNR and CDR2 is FQNEAQ (reference sequence). The CDR3 coding sequence is TGTGCCAGCAGCTTATCCACTTATGAAAAACTGTTTTTT. Translating it yields CASSLSTYEKLFF.

The gene calls are TRBV4-1 and TRBJ2-7; D is uncertain. V was cut by 1 base and J by 3 bases, with 13 bases left in between. The CDR3 spans 15 residues. Germline V gene lookup returns CDR1 MGHRA and CDR2 YSYEKL. CDR3 residues: CASSQVGGYFYEQYF. CDR3 bases: TGCGCCAGCAGCCAAGTCGGCGGCTACTTCTACGAGCAGTACTTC.

The rearrangement joins TRBV6-5 to TRBJ2-7, with no clear D. Germline V gene data show CDR1 as MNHEY and CDR2 as SVGAGI. CDR3 length: 12 residues. V lost 6 bases, J lost 4 bases, and 10 bases lay in between. The CDR3 here is CASRTKNYEQYF. The DNA for the CDR3 is TGTGCCAGCAGGACAAAGAATTACGAGCAGTACTTC.

The chain couples TRBV9 to TRBJ1-2; D is possibly TRBD1 (6 bases). The ends were cut back, 0 bases at V and 7 bases at J, with 16 bases in the middle. Per germline, CDR1 SGDLS and CDR2 YYNGEE. This CDR3 region has 15 residues. CDR3 protein: CASSVGDTVGGGYTF. As DNA, the CDR3 is TGTGCCAGCAGCGTAGGGGACACAGTTGGAGGTGGCTACACCTTC.

In its sample, this clone was seen a few times. The chain is built from TRBV7-2 and TRBJ1-2, with a weak D call TRBD1 (5 bases). This CDR3 is built from 14 residues. CDR1 is SGHTA, CDR2 FQGNSA, per germline. Trimming cost V 0 bases and J 8 bases, with 13 bases left between them. The CDR3 DNA follows: TGTGCCAGCAGCTTAGCGCAGCTCAGGGTCGGCTACACCTTC. As protein: CASSLAQLRVGYTF.

The V and J genes are TRBV5-1 and TRBJ1-1; possibly TRBD1 for D (5 bases). The CDR3 extends over 16 amino acids. V was clipped by 1 base and J by 2 bases, with 15 bases between them. Germline V gene data show CDR1 as SGHRS and CDR2 as YFSETQ. CDR3 in amino acids: CASSLRGAGGNTEAFF. The DNA of the CDR3 is TGCGCCAGCAGCTTGAGAGGGGCCGGGGGAAACACTGAAGCTTTCTTT. The full variable domain, in which reference TRBV5-1 and TRBJ1-1 provide the parts outside the CDR3, is KAGVTQTPRYLIKTRGQQVTLSCSPISGHRSVSWYQQTPGQGLQFLFEYFSETQRNKGNFPGRFSGRQFSNSRSEMNVSTLELGDSALYLCASSLRGAGGNTEAFFGQGTRLTVV.

V usage is TRBV5-1 and J usage is TRBJ2-7, with 8 bases aligning to TRBD1. CDR3 length: 15 amino acids. Germline V gene data show CDR1 as SGHRS and CDR2 as YFSETQ. Trimming cost V 4 bases and J 0 bases; bases outside gene matches: 6. CDR3 sequence: CASSPGQEGSYEQYF. In DNA form, the CDR3 reads TGCGCCAGCAGCCCGGGACAGGAGGGCTCCTACGAGCAGTACTTC.

V usage is TRBV27 and J usage is TRBJ1-2; 7 nucleotides match TRBD1. This CDR3 spans 14 amino acids. V lost 10 bases to trimming and J lost 7 bases; unmatched junction nucleotides: 15. Germline V gene data show CDR1 as MNHEY and CDR2 as SMNVEV (reference sequence). CDR3 region: CATRGTGVVGGYTF. The CDR3 DNA follows: TGTGCCACCAGGGGAACAGGGGTGGTAGGTGGCTACACCTTC.

This clone was counted a few times. The V and J genes are TRBV5-4 and TRBJ2-2, with TRBD1 matching 9 bases. The length of the CDR3 is 15 residues. Trimming removed 4 bases from V and 7 bases from J; junction bases left unmatched: 8. The germline V gene encodes CDR1 SGHNT and CDR2 YYREEE (reference sequence). Here the CDR3 reads CASSGNRGLDGELFF. In DNA, the CDR3 is TGTGCCAGCAGCGGAAACAGGGGGCTGGACGGGGAGCTGTTTTTT.

J is TRBJ2-5 and V is TRBV27; D gene uncertain. Germline V lookup: CDR1 MNHEY, CDR2 SMNVEV (reference sequence). V shed 0 bases and J shed 2 bases, with 4 bases lying between them. The CDR3 runs to 13 residues. CDR3 amino acids: CASSLSVQETQYF. CDR3 coding DNA: TGTGCCAGCAGTTTATCAGTTCAAGAGACCCAGTACTTC.

This rearrangement joins TRBV19 to TRBJ2-5, with 13 bases that match TRBD2. The CDR3 length is 17 residues. From germline, CDR1 is LNHDA and CDR2 SQIVND (reference sequence). V lost 5 bases, J lost 4 bases, and 10 bases stayed unmatched. CDR3 sequence: CASSSGLAGAKGETQYF. DNA of the CDR3: TGTGCCAGTAGTTCCGGACTAGCGGGGGCTAAAGGAGAGACCCAGTACTTC.

The chain combines TRBV9 with TRBJ2-2, with D maybe TRBD2 (5 bases). This CDR3 has 15 residues. V was trimmed by 0 bases and J by 1 base, leaving 7 bases between them. Germline lookup yields CDR1 SGDLS and CDR2 YYNGEE. The chain's CDR3 is CASSVGEGNTGELFF. The CDR3 DNA is TGTGCCAGCAGCGTAGGAGAGGGGAACACCGGGGAGCTGTTTTTT.

This clone was observed a handful of times. The V gene is TRBV18, the J gene TRBJ2-6; the match to TRBD1 covers 7 bases. The CDR3 extends over 16 amino acids. Germline CDR1 KGHSH, CDR2 LQKENI. J gave up 2 bases and V 3 bases, and 4 bases lay outside the gene matches. CDR3 loop: CASSPEGAAGANVLTF. The CDR3 DNA reads TGTGCCAGCTCACCCGAGGGGGCAGCTGGGGCCAACGTCCTGACTTTC.

The chain has TRBV11-3 and TRBJ1-1; D gene unclear. CDR1 SGHNT and CDR2 YENEEA come from the germline V gene. The CDR3 contains 13 residues. The germline V and J ends were trimmed by 2 bases and 1 base, with 5 bases remaining between them. The CDR3 DNA follows: TGTGCCAGCAGCTTAACAGAGAACACTGAAGCTTTCTTT. It specifies CASSLTENTEAFF.

The V call is TRBV5-1, the J call TRBJ2-5; D is perhaps TRBD1 (6 bases). Trimming removed 4 bases from V and 5 bases from J, with 18 bases in between. The CDR3 length is 15 residues. CDR1 and CDR2 (germline): SGHRS, YFSETQ. The DNA of the CDR3 is TGCGCCAGCAGCCGTAGCACAGGGAAGGGGGAGACCCAGTACTTC. It translates to CASSRSTGKGETQYF.